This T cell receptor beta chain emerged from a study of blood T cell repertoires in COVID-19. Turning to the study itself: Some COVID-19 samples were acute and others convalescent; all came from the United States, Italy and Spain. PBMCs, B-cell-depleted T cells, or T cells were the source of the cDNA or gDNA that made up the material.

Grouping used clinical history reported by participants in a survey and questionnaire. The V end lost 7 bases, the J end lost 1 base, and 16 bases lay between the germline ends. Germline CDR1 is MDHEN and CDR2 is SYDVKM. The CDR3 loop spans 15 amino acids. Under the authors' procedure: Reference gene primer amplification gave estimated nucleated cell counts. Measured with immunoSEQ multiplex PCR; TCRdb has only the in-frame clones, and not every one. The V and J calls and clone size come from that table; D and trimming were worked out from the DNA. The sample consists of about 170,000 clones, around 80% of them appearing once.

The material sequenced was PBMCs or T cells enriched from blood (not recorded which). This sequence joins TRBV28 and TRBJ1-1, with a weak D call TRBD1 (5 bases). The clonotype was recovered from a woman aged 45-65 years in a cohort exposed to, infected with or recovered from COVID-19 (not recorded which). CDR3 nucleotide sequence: TGTGCCAGCACCTACCCGACCGGACAGAACACTGAAGCTTTCTTT. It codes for CASTYPTGQNTEAFF.